The T cell receptor beta chain described here comes from a study of blood T cell repertoires in COVID-19. Overall study context: The United States, Italy and Spain provided the acute and convalescent COVID-19 samples. T cells, B-cell-depleted T cells, or PBMCs supplied cDNA or gDNA.

The V and J ends lost 5 bases and 4 bases, in that order; junction bases with no gene match: 10. CDR3 length: 15 amino acids. CDR1 and CDR2 (germline): LNHDA, SQIVND (reference sequence). Original data processing: Estimation of nucleated cell counts relied on the amplification of reference gene primers. Clones were read by immunoSEQ multiplex PCR, and TCRdb kept only the in-frame ones, dropping some. V, J and clone size were drawn from that table, and D and trimming were deduced from the DNA. This table has about 290,000 clones, around nine tenths appearing once. The receptor comes from a woman between 40 and 55 years old who had recovered from COVID-19. The V gene is TRBV19, the J gene TRBJ2-7, with 8 bases that match TRBD2. The specimen was peripheral blood. Written as DNA, the CDR3 is TGTGCCAGTAGTCGGGAGGGCCCGGGTAGTTACGAGCAGTACTTC. As protein: CASSREGPGSYEQYF. Using reference TRBV19 and TRBJ2-7 for the parts outside the CDR3, the full variable domain is DGGITQSPKYLFRKEGQNVTLSCEQNLNHDAMYWYRQDPGQGLRLIYYSQIVNDFQKGDIAEGYSVSREKKESFPLTVTSAQKNPTAFYLCASSREGPGSYEQYFGPGTRLTVT.